This is a list of T cell receptor beta chains from one sample in a study of CD8 T cells in Susac syndrome. Each CDR3 protein gets one entry after TCRdb re-called the immunoSEQ multiplex PCR reads with MiXCR. The table shows approximately 100,000 distinct CDR3 sequences, with 80% to 95% occurring only once. Sequenced input: CD4+ T cells from PBMCs. The receptors shown here come from a human donor in good health. Each CDR3 is given with its conserved first and last residue. Fields, in order: clone size, J gene, D gene, V gene, CDR3 protein, CDR3 DNA. D genes are given only for firm matches. Not all rows give a size; the values are once, few, many and, for expanded clones, a class.

clone size: .
J gene: TRBJ1-2
D gene: .
V gene: TRBV7-9
CDR3 protein: CASTTSPGLGGYTF
CDR3 DNA: TGTGCCAGCACCACTTCTCCAGGGTTAGGGGGCTACACCTTC

clone size: few
J gene: TRBJ2-1
D gene: .
V gene: TRBV29-1
CDR3 protein: CSAPRWRGGNEQFF
CDR3 DNA: TGCAGCGCCCCTCGCTGGAGGGGGGGGAATGAGCAGTTCTTC

clone size: .
J gene: TRBJ2-5
D gene: TRBD1
V gene: TRBV5-1
CDR3 protein: CASSLQGILRETQYF
CDR3 DNA: TGCGCCAGCAGCCTACAGGGGATCCTCAGGGAGACCCAGTACTTC

clone size: .
J gene: TRBJ1-6
D gene: .
V gene: TRBV5-1
CDR3 protein: CASSLEGSDSPLHF
CDR3 DNA: TGCGCCAGCAGCTTGGAGGGCTCGGATTCACCCCTCCACTTT

clone size: .
J gene: TRBJ2-2
D gene: .
V gene: TRBV9
CDR3 protein: CASSVGLKGGGELFF
CDR3 DNA: TGTGCCAGCAGCGTAGGGTTAAAGGGCGGCGGGGAGCTGTTTTTT

clone size: .
J gene: TRBJ1-3
D gene: .
V gene: TRBV4-3
CDR3 protein: CASSQGKETIYF
CDR3 DNA: TGCGCCAGCAGCCAAGGGAAGGAGACCATATATTTT

clone size: .
J gene: TRBJ2-1
D gene: .
V gene: TRBV9
CDR3 protein: CASSVASSYNEQFF
CDR3 DNA: TGTGCCAGCAGCGTGGCGAGCTCCTACAATGAGCAGTTCTTC

clone size: once
J gene: TRBJ2-3
D gene: .
V gene: TRBV7-8
CDR3 protein: CASSYALRGTDTQYF
CDR3 DNA: TGTGCCAGCAGCTATGCCCTACGGGGCACAGATACGCAGTATTTT

clone size: .
J gene: TRBJ2-2
D gene: .
V gene: TRBV7-2
CDR3 protein: CASSLRAEGTGELFF
CDR3 DNA: TGTGCCAGCAGCCTCCGGGCGGAGGGCACCGGGGAGCTGTTTTTT

clone size: .
J gene: TRBJ2-2
D gene: .
V gene: TRBV7-9
CDR3 protein: CASSGSGQELFF
CDR3 DNA: TGTGCCAGCAGCGGCTCGGGACAGGAGCTGTTTTTT

clone size: .
J gene: TRBJ2-1
D gene: .
V gene: TRBV15
CDR3 protein: CATSRDVSAYNEQFF
CDR3 DNA: TGTGCCACCAGCAGGGACGTCTCTGCCTACAATGAGCAGTTCTTC

clone size: .
J gene: TRBJ2-4
D gene: .
V gene: TRBV30
CDR3 protein: CAWSVTGNIQYF
CDR3 DNA: TGTGCCTGGAGTGTGACAGGCAACATTCAGTACTTC

clone size: .
J gene: TRBJ2-1
D gene: TRBD2
V gene: TRBV27
CDR3 protein: CASSFETSGSSYNEQFF
CDR3 DNA: TGTGCCAGCAGTTTCGAGACTAGCGGGAGCTCCTACAATGAGCAGTTCTTC

clone size: .
J gene: TRBJ2-7
D gene: TRBD1
V gene: TRBV29-1
CDR3 protein: CSVEGRQGSSYEQYF
CDR3 DNA: TGCAGCGTTGAAGGGCGACAGGGGAGCTCCTACGAGCAGTACTTC

clone size: .
J gene: TRBJ1-2
D gene: TRBD1
V gene: TRBV4-1
CDR3 protein: CASRPNRGSYGYTF
CDR3 DNA: TGCGCCAGCAGACCAAACAGGGGGAGCTATGGCTACACCTTC

clone size: .
J gene: TRBJ1-5
D gene: .
V gene: TRBV2
CDR3 protein: CASSGQTSSNQPQHF
CDR3 DNA: TGTGCCAGCAGTGGACAGACCAGTAGCAATCAGCCCCAGCATTTT

clone size: .
J gene: TRBJ2-7
D gene: TRBD1
V gene: TRBV6-2/TRBV6-3
CDR3 protein: CASTLWGQGRSEQYF
CDR3 DNA: TGTGCCAGCACCCTCTGGGGACAGGGGCGATCCGAGCAGTACTTC

clone size: .
J gene: TRBJ1-1
D gene: TRBD1
V gene: TRBV27
CDR3 protein: CASSSYPPGTGDTEAFF
CDR3 DNA: TGTGCCAGCAGTTCTTACCCCCCCGGGACAGGGGACACTGAAGCTTTCTTT

clone size: .
J gene: TRBJ2-7
D gene: TRBD1
V gene: TRBV19
CDR3 protein: CASTPGSGQGFHEQYF
CDR3 DNA: TGTGCCAGTACCCCAGGCTCGGGACAGGGTTTTCACGAGCAGTACTTC

clone size: .
J gene: TRBJ2-7
D gene: .
V gene: TRBV5-1
CDR3 protein: CASSLGSESYEQYF
CDR3 DNA: TGCGCCAGCAGCTTGGGATCCGAGTCCTACGAGCAGTACTTC

clone size: once
J gene: TRBJ2-5
D gene: .
V gene: TRBV5-4
CDR3 protein: CASSPGLSGETQYF
CDR3 DNA: TGTGCCAGCAGCCCGGGGTTATCGGGGGAGACCCAGTACTTC

clone size: .
J gene: TRBJ1-5
D gene: .
V gene: TRBV2
CDR3 protein: CASSERRLDQPQHF
CDR3 DNA: TGTGCCAGCAGTGAGAGGCGGCTGGATCAGCCCCAGCATTTT